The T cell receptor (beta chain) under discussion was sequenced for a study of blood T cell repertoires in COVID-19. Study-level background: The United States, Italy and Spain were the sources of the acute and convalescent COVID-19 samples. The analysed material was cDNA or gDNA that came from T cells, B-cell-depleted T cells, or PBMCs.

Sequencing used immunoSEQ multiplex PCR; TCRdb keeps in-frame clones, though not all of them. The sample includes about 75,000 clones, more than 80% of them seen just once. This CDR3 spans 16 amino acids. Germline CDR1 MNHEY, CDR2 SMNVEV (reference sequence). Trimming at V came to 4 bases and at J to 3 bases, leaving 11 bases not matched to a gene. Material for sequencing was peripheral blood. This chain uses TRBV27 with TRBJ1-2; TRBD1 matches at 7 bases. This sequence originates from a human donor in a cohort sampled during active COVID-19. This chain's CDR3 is CASSWTGGDPDYGYTF. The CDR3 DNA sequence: TGTGCCAGCAGTTGGACAGGCGGGGACCCGGACTATGGCTACACCTTC.